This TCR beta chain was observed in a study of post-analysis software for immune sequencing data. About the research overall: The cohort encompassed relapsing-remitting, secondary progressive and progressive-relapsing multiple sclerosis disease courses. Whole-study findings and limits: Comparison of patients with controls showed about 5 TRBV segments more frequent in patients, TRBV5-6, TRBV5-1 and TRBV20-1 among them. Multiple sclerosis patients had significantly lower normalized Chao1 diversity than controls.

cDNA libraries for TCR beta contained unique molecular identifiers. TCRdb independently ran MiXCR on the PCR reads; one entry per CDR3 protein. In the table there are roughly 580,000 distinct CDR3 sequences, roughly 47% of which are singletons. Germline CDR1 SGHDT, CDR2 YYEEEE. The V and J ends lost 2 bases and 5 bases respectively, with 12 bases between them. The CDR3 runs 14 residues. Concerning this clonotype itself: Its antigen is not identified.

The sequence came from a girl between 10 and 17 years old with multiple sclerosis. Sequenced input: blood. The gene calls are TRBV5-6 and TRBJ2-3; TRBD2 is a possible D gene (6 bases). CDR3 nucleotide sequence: TGTGCCAGCAGCTTCTGGGACTGGCAAGATACGCAGTATTTT. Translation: CASSFWDWQDTQYF.